These 25 T cell receptor beta chains were sequenced from one sample in a study of human T cells and chemical hapten exposure. TCRdb independently ran MiXCR on the RACE reads; one entry per CDR3 protein. The sample has over 60,000 distinct CDR3 sequences, 10% seen once. Time point given: patch test 2, 6 weeks after DPC sensitization. Treatment in this sample: therapeutic diphenylcyclopropenone sensitization with weekly scalp DPC. The sample was whole blood, taken in connection with sensitization to the hapten diphenylcyclopropenone (DPC). All receptors derive from a woman aged 50 to 60 with alopecia areata. Some clones in this sample may be carry-over from other donors' samples.

The chain joins TRBV6-2 or TRBV6-3 to TRBJ2-7, with D tentatively TRBD2 (5 bases). The CDR3 spans 12 residues. The germline V gene encodes CDR1 MNHEY and CDR2 SVGEGT. The CDR3 DNA sequence: TGTGTCAGTTCAGCGGACGACTACGAGCAGTACTTC. This sequence encodes CVSSADDYEQYF.

The rearrangement joins TRBV29-1 to TRBJ1-2; D may be TRBD1 (5 bases). The CDR3 is 12 amino acids. The germline V gene encodes CDR1 SQVTM and CDR2 ANQGSEA. Trimming removed 3 bases from V and 7 bases from J, with 12 bases in between. This CDR3 is CSVDKGPPGYTF. The DNA of the CDR3 is TGCAGCGTTGACAAGGGACCCCCTGGCTACACCTTC. Complete variable domain (other parts from reference TRBV29-1 and TRBJ1-2): SAVISQKPSRDICQRGTSLTIQCQVDSQVTMMFWYRQQPGQSLTLIATANQGSEATYESGFVIDKFPISRPNLTFSTLTVSNMSPEDSSIYLCSVDKGPPGYTFGSGTRLTVV.

CDR3 loop: CASKEASGSYEQYF. In DNA form, the CDR3 reads TGCGCCAGCAAGGAGGCTAGCGGTTCCTACGAGCAGTACTTC. J is TRBJ2-7 and V is TRBV5-1, with TRBD2 matching 7 bases. The CDR3 runs 14 residues. The J segment lost 1 base and the V segment lost 6 bases, leaving 7 bases of the junction unmatched. Germline CDR1 is SGHRS and CDR2 is YFSETQ.

This clonotype has ten or more counts. V is TRBV12-3 or TRBV12-4 and J is TRBJ2-6; D might be TRBD1 (5 bases). CDR3 length: 18 amino acids. Trimming cost V 2 bases and J 1 base, with 15 bases left between them. As DNA, the CDR3 is TGTGCCAGCAGTTTAAGGGGCAGGGAAGGATCTGGGGCCAACGTCCTGACTTTC. Amino acids: CASSLRGREGSGANVLTF.

J is TRBJ2-4 and V is TRBV5-5, with 9 bases fitting TRBD2. The CDR3 extends over 15 amino acids. Germline trimming cut 7 bases from V and 0 bases from J; bases unmatched to any gene: 5. CDR1 and CDR2 from the germline V gene are SGHKS and YYEKEE (reference sequence). CDR3 sequence reads: CASGSGSGAKNIQYF. CDR3 sequence (DNA): TGTGCCAGCGGTAGCGGGAGTGGAGCCAAAAACATTCAGTACTTC.

This clonotype was found a few times. The chain joins TRBV20-1 to TRBJ2-1; 11 bases agree with TRBD2. After removal of 3 bases from V and 14 bases from J, the junction contained 12 bases not matched to a gene. The CDR3 is made up of 14 amino acids. Germline lookup yields CDR1 DFQATT and CDR2 SNEGSKA (reference sequence). The CDR3 DNA follows: TGCAGTGCTAGTACGGCTAGCGGGAGGATGTTTGAGTTCTTC. Residues: CSASTASGRMFEFF.

The chain couples TRBV11-2 to TRBJ2-7; D gene ambiguous. CDR1 and CDR2 from the germline V gene are SGHAT and FQNNGV. The CDR3 is 13 residues long. Trimming shortened V by 0 bases and J by 3 bases, and 6 bases separated the two germline ends. CDR3 coding DNA: TGTGCCAGCAGCTTAGATAGGCGCTACGAGCAGTACTTC. It yields the protein CASSLDRRYEQYF.

The table lists this clonotype with many counts. The chain links TRBV7-6 to TRBJ2-1, with D perhaps TRBD2 (6 bases). V gave up 5 bases and J gave up 6 bases, with 23 bases separating them. Germline V gene sequence: CDR1 SGHVS, CDR2 FNYEAQ. The CDR3 length is 17 residues. The chain's CDR3 is CASSGRTPGVTSNEQFF. As DNA, the CDR3 is TGTGCCAGCAGCGGACGGACTCCGGGAGTGACGTCCAATGAGCAGTTCTTC.

This clonotype was picked up many times. The chain couples TRBV7-8 to TRBJ2-7; TRBD2 agrees at 7 bases. V lost 1 base and J lost 6; bases outside the gene matches: 6. Germline CDR1 and CDR2: SGHVS and FQNEAQ. This CDR3 region has 14 residues. The CDR3 nucleotides are TGTGCCAGCAGCTTAGGGGGAGGGCTCTCCGAGCAGTACTTC. Its translation: CASSLGGGLSEQYF.

This clonotype was seen ten or more times. This rearrangement joins TRBV4-1 to TRBJ2-3; TRBD2 matches at 7 bases. This CDR3 contains 17 residues. CDR1 and CDR2 (germline): MGHRA, YSYEKL. Unmatched junction bases numbered 12, after V lost 2 bases and J lost 4 bases. CDR3 sequence (DNA): TGCGCCAGCAGCCAACTCGGGACTCCCCGGGGGGCAGATACGCAGTATTTT. Translated, it gives CASSQLGTPRGADTQYF.

This chain links TRBV20-1 with TRBJ2-7, with D unclear. The CDR3 totals 13 residues. Germline-derived CDR1 and CDR2 are DFQATT and SNEGSKA (reference sequence). CDR3 sequence reads: CSPKGKGPYEQYF. The CDR3, as DNA: TGCAGCCCAAAGGGCAAGGGTCCCTACGAGCAGTACTTC.

This clonotype appeared many times. The chain uses TRBV20-1 and TRBJ2-7, with D perhaps assigned TRBD1 or TRBD2 (5 bases each). In germline, CDR1 is DFQATT, CDR2 SNEGSKA (reference sequence). The V and J ends lost 6 bases and 5 bases respectively, with 17 bases between them. The CDR3 has 13 residues. CDR3 sequence reads: CSARGLRSHEQYF. In DNA form, the CDR3 reads TGCAGTGCCCGGGGCCTGAGAAGCCACGAGCAGTACTTC.

This clonotype was counted ten times or more. The rearrangement uses TRBV29-1 and TRBJ1-1; D may be TRBD1 (6 bases). V lost 1 base and J lost 0, with 9 bases in between. Germline V gene lookup returns CDR1 SQVTM and CDR2 ANQGSEA. The CDR3 spans 14 residues. The CDR3, as DNA: TGCAGCGTTGAAGTGGAGGGGGTGAACACTGAAGCTTTCTTT. It encodes CSVEVEGVNTEAFF.

This clonotype occurred many times. The chain carries TRBV12-3 or TRBV12-4 and TRBJ2-4; 9 bases match TRBD2. This CDR3 is built from 16 residues. V lost 7 bases to trimming and J lost 1 base; unmatched junction nucleotides: 8. In DNA, the CDR3 is TGTGCCAGCACCCTCGGGGCGGGAGGGGCCAAAAACATTCAGTACTTC. Protein product: CASTLGAGGAKNIQYF.

This clonotype has just a few counts. This chain joins TRBV5-6 and TRBJ2-2, with 8 positions matching TRBD1. The CDR3 has 14 residues. Losses at the gene ends were 3 bases for V and 9 bases for J; bases not matched to a gene: 7. CDR1 and CDR2 from the germline V gene are SGHDT and YYEEEE. CDR3 sequence: CASSWTGSGRELFF. The CDR3 nucleotides are TGTGCCAGCAGCTGGACAGGGAGTGGAAGGGAGCTGTTTTTT. Supplemented by reference TRBV5-6 and TRBJ2-2, the full variable domain reads DAGVTQSPTHLIKTRGQQVTLRCSPKSGHDTVSWYQQALGQGPQFIFQYYEEEERQRGNFPDRFSGHQFPNYSSELNVNALLLGDSALYLCASSWTGSGRELFFGEGSRLTVL.

This clonotype showed up just a few times. The V and J genes are TRBV2 and TRBJ2-7; 9 bases are a match to TRBD2. CDR3 size: 14 residues. CDR1 is SNHLY and CDR2 is FYNNEI in the germline V gene. With 5 bases clipped from V and 1 base from J, the junction kept 3 bases outside the gene matches. CDR3: CASSPSGVSYEQYF. The CDR3 DNA is TGTGCCAGCAGTCCTAGCGGGGTGTCCTACGAGCAGTACTTC.

This clonotype was counted many times. J is TRBJ2-1 and V is TRBV7-9; 11 nucleotides line up with TRBD2. This CDR3 spans 16 amino acids. V lost 3 bases, J lost 4 bases, and 5 bases stayed unmatched. Germline V CDR1 and CDR2: SEHNR, FQNEAQ (reference sequence). The CDR3 sequence is CASSFLAGGPYNEQFF. The CDR3 nucleotides are TGTGCCAGCAGCTTCTTAGCGGGAGGGCCGTACAATGAGCAGTTCTTC.

There are a few counts of this clonotype. The V and J genes are TRBV12-3 or TRBV12-4 and TRBJ2-1; 9 bases are shared with TRBD2. CDR3 size: 14 residues. V shed 5 bases and J 13 bases; nucleotides not matched to a gene: 12. CDR3 nucleotides: TGTGCCAGCAGTCTCCCCCTTAATAGCGGGGGACAGTTCTTC. Its translation is CASSLPLNSGGQFF.

Details on this clonotype: One end of the junction does not line up with germline, which may come from a read error. The chain employs TRBV10-3 and TRBJ2-3, with 8 bases identical to TRBD2. The CDR3 spans 14 residues. Germline lookup yields CDR1 ENHRY and CDR2 SYGVKD. The CDR3 sequence: CAITEREYPDTQYF. CDR3 nucleotide sequence: TGTGCCATCACTGAGCGGGAGTACCCAGATACGCAGTATTTT.

This clonotype was observed at least ten times. J is TRBJ2-3 and V is TRBV12-3 or TRBV12-4; unclear D gene. Between the trimmed V and J ends, which lost 7 bases and 2 bases, there was a span of 13 bases. CDR3 size: 14 residues. For the CDR3, the DNA is TGTGCCAGCACCGCACACGTTACCACAGATACGCAGTATTTT. This codes for CASTAHVTTDTQYF.

The chain uses TRBV11-2 and TRBJ2-2; unclear D gene. Germline values: CDR1 SGHAT, CDR2 FQNNGV. V was cut by 6 bases and J by 4 bases, with 6 bases left in between. This CDR3 spans 12 amino acids. CDR3 residues: CASRWGTGELFF. In DNA form, the CDR3 reads TGTGCCAGCAGATGGGGCACCGGGGAGCTGTTTTTT.

The V gene is TRBV5-1, the J gene TRBJ1-4, with D possibly being TRBD1 (6 bases). The CDR3 totals 14 residues. The germline V gene has CDR1 SGHRS and CDR2 YFSETQ. V was clipped by 3 bases and J by 4 bases, with 10 bases between them. The CDR3 bases are TGCGCCAGCAGCTCGGACAGTTATAATGAAAAACTGTTTTTT. It specifies CASSSDSYNEKLFF.

This clonotype occurred a few times. The V gene is TRBV10-1, the J gene TRBJ1-2, with D unresolved. V was clipped by 5 bases and J by 5 bases, with 12 bases between them. Germline V CDR1 and CDR2: WNHNN, SYGVQD (reference sequence). The CDR3 has 13 residues. The CDR3 sequence is CASSLRREYGYTF. DNA for the CDR3: TGCGCCAGCAGTCTTCGGAGAGAGTATGGCTACACCTTC.

There are many counts of this clonotype. The chain couples TRBV6-2 or TRBV6-3 to TRBJ1-4, with 9 bases fitting TRBD1. This CDR3 has 12 amino acids. Per the germline V gene, CDR1 is MNHEY and CDR2 is SVGEGT. With 6 bases clipped from V and 8 bases from J, the junction kept 1 base outside the gene matches. CDR3 protein: CASRGTGEKLFF. The CDR3 bases are TGTGCCAGCAGGGGGACAGGGGAAAAACTGTTTTTT.

Ten or more counts support this clonotype. The genes are TRBV2 and TRBJ2-1; D ambiguous. Trimming left V 6 bases short and J 5 bases short, with 14 bases between. CDR1 is SNHLY and CDR2 is FYNNEI in the germline V gene. CDR3 length: 14 amino acids. CDR3 sequence (DNA): TGTGCCAGCAGAAAGACCATTATCGACAATGAGCAGTTCTTC. Protein sequence: CASRKTIIDNEQFF.